The 17 T cell receptor beta chains below were found in one sample sequenced in a study of cytomegalovirus exposure and HLA in healthy donors. Primers for the PCR totalled 60 Vbeta and 13 Jbeta. Repertoires were generated with immunoSEQ multiplex PCR, while TCRdb's copy carries only in-frame clones and drops some. The sample lists approximately 100,000 clones, about 78% occurring once. The material sequenced was PBMCs. The receptors here all came from a woman between 40 and 55 years old in good health and CMV-seropositive.

The genes are TRBV6-5 and TRBJ2-1, with 11 bases that match TRBD2. The CDR3 sequence is 15 residues long. CDR1 is MNHEY and CDR2 is SVGAGI in the germline V gene. The trim removed 6 bases at V and 7 bases at J, leaving 8 bases unmatched. CDR3 region: CASSFPSGGLNEQFF. CDR3 sequence (DNA): TGTGCCAGCAGCTTCCCTAGCGGGGGGTTGAATGAGCAGTTCTTC.

A word on this clone: Other nucleotide sequences in the sample specify the same CDR3. CDR3 nucleotide sequence: TGTGCCAGCAGTAGGGGCAACTATGGCTACACCTTC. Translating it yields CASSRGNYGYTF. The V gene is TRBV2, the J gene TRBJ1-2; tentative D call: TRBD1 (5 bases). This CDR3 contains 12 residues. Trimming shortened V by 5 bases and J by 2 bases, and 6 bases separated the two germline ends. Germline CDR1 SNHLY, CDR2 FYNNEI. The whole variable domain, remainder taken from reference TRBV2 and TRBJ1-2, is EPEVTQTPSHQVTQMGQEVILRCVPISNHLYFYWYRQILGQKVEFLVSFYNNEISEKSEIFDDQFSVERPDGSNFTLKIRSTKLEDSAMYFCASSRGNYGYTFGSGTRLTVV.

CDR3 loop: CASSSLNRGRNYGYTF. The CDR3 nucleotides read TGCGCCAGCAGCTCACTAAATAGGGGGCGGAACTATGGCTACACCTTC. The chain is built from TRBV5-1 and TRBJ1-2, with 7 bases matching TRBD1. The CDR3 length is 16 residues. The germline V gene encodes CDR1 SGHRS and CDR2 YFSETQ. Trimming removed 3 bases from V and 2 bases from J; junction bases left unmatched: 10.

The chain employs TRBV7-2 and TRBJ1-1; 9 bases fit TRBD1. This CDR3 region has 14 residues. The germline gives CDR1 SGHTA, CDR2 FQGNSA. After removal of 5 bases from V and 4 bases from J, the junction contained 5 bases not matched to a gene. As DNA, the CDR3 is TGTGCCAGCAGCCTTACAGGGGGCATCACTGAAGCTTTCTTT. Encoded protein: CASSLTGGITEAFF.

The chain has TRBV6-5 and TRBJ1-1; no clear D gene. Trimming left V 4 bases short and J 7 bases short, with 10 bases between. Germline CDR1 and CDR2: MNHEY and SVGAGI. The CDR3 consists of 12 residues. CDR3 region: CASSSNSIEAFF. CDR3 nucleotide sequence: TGTGCCAGCAGTTCCAACAGTATTGAAGCTTTCTTT.

This chain links TRBV5-6 with TRBJ1-1; 8 bases fit TRBD1. This CDR3 has 12 residues. Trimming took 3 bases from V and 8 from J; bases not matched to a gene: 3. The germline V gene has CDR1 SGHDT and CDR2 YYEEEE. CDR3 DNA sequence: TGTGCCAGCAGCTGGGGACAGGTAGAAGCTTTCTTT. This sequence encodes CASSWGQVEAFF.

The V gene is TRBV4-2, the J gene TRBJ1-5; weak D call: TRBD1 (6 bases). V shed 3 bases and J shed 4 bases, with 13 bases lying between them. The CDR3 contains 15 residues. Germline CDR1 reads LGHNA; CDR2 reads YNFKEQ. The CDR3 region is CASSQAGTPNQPQHF. The DNA for the CDR3 is TGTGCCAGCAGCCAGGCCGGGACACCTAATCAGCCCCAGCATTTT.

The chain couples TRBV6-4 to TRBJ2-1; D not resolved. Trimming took off 6 bases at V and 4 bases at J, with 10 bases between the two ends. This CDR3 spans 13 amino acids. The germline CDR1 and CDR2 sequences are MRHNA and SNTAGT. CDR3 sequence: CASSLTEYNEQFF. In DNA, the CDR3 is TGTGCCAGCAGCCTCACTGAGTACAATGAGCAGTTCTTC.

The chain uses TRBV15 and TRBJ2-2; no reliable D call. The CDR3 is 16 residues long. Germline lookup yields CDR1 LNHNV and CDR2 YYDKDF (reference sequence). V dropped 1 base and J dropped 1 base, with 10 bases sitting between them. In DNA form, the CDR3 reads TGTGCCACCAGCAGAGGTCAGGCAGGGAACACCGGGGAGCTGTTTTTT. Translation: CATSRGQAGNTGELFF.

The chain is built from TRBV18 and TRBJ2-3, with 10 bases matching TRBD1. This CDR3 is 16 amino acids long. The V gene's germline CDR1 is KGHSH and CDR2 LQKENI. J was trimmed by 4 bases and V by 6 bases; bases with no gene match: 10. Here the CDR3 DNA reads TGTGCCAGCTCCCCAAGGGGGACAGGGGTTTCAGATACGCAGTATTTT. Residues: CASSPRGTGVSDTQYF.

The chain combines TRBV6-5 with TRBJ2-5, with TRBD1 identical over 8 bases. Per the germline V gene, CDR1 is MNHEY and CDR2 is SVGAGI. The CDR3 is 13 amino acids. Trimming removed 3 bases from V and 5 bases from J; junction bases left unmatched: 2. This CDR3 is CASSYYRGETQYF. Here the CDR3 DNA reads TGTGCCAGCAGTTATTACAGGGGGGAGACCCAGTACTTC.

This chain joins TRBV5-1 and TRBJ2-2; 9 bases line up with TRBD1. V shed 3 bases, J shed 0 bases, and the junction held 0 bases outside the gene matches. The CDR3 extends over 15 amino acids. Germline CDR1 and CDR2: SGHRS and YFSETQ. The CDR3 nucleotides read TGCGCCAGCAGCTGGGACAGGGCGAACACCGGGGAGCTGTTTTTT. Translation gives CASSWDRANTGELFF.

This chain joins TRBV5-5 and TRBJ1-5; possible D gene TRBD1, 5 bases. Trimming took 3 bases from V and 9 from J, leaving 10 bases between them. CDR1 and CDR2 from the germline V gene are SGHKS and YYEKEE (reference sequence). CDR3 length equals 12 residues. The DNA of the CDR3 is TGTGCCAGCAGCTGGGGGGAGGGGCCCCAGCATTTT. Amino acids: CASSWGEGPQHF.

This chain joins TRBV5-6 and TRBJ1-4; D unresolved. Per the germline V gene, CDR1 is SGHDT and CDR2 is YYEEEE. V was cut by 2 bases and J by 8 bases, with 7 bases left in between. The CDR3 sequence is 12 residues long. CDR3 loop: CASSFVSEKLFF. In DNA form, the CDR3 reads TGTGCCAGCAGCTTTGTAAGCGAAAAACTGTTTTTT.

This chain connects TRBV29-1 to TRBJ2-3, with D tentatively TRBD2 (7 bases). The ends were cut back, 8 bases at V and 2 bases at J, with 23 bases in the middle. The CDR3 consists of 16 residues. Germline assignment: CDR1 SQVTM and CDR2 ANQGSEA. The CDR3 DNA reads as TGCAGCTCCAGGGCGGGGCCGGGGGGCAACACAGATACGCAGTATTTT. Protein product: CSSRAGPGGNTDTQYF.

This clone has more than one count but fewer than ten. The chain combines TRBV5-1 with TRBJ2-7, with 7 bases lining up with TRBD1. The germline V gene has CDR1 SGHRS and CDR2 YFSETQ. J lost 0 bases, V lost 4 bases, and 19 bases had no gene match. The length of the CDR3 is 19 residues. The CDR3 is CASSMPGRYRGDSSYEQYF. The CDR3 region has the DNA TGCGCCAGCAGCATGCCAGGTCGATACAGGGGCGACAGCTCCTACGAGCAGTACTTC.

J is TRBJ1-2 and V is TRBV10-3; D unclear. V lost 3 bases to trimming and J lost 8 bases, with 19 bases between them. CDR3 length equals 15 residues. CDR1 is ENHRY, CDR2 SYGVKD, per germline. The CDR3 DNA reads TGTGCCATCAGTGATGAGGTGGTAGAAATCGGAGGCTACACCTTC. This translates into CAISDEVVEIGGYTF.